This TCR beta chain was identified during a study of tumor-infiltrating lymphocytes in oesophageal squamous cell carcinoma. This CDR3 comprises 17 residues. The V gene lost 6 bases and the J gene lost 0 bases, with 18 bases spanning the gap. Germline CDR1 MNHEY, CDR2 SMNVEV (reference sequence). TCRdb passed the PCR reads through MiXCR, listing each CDR3 protein once. The table includes about 24,000 distinct CDR3 sequences, 30% to 40% detected once. This clonotype was found many times. The source of this sequence is a male donor with esophageal squamous cell carcinoma. The chain joins TRBV27 to TRBJ1-5; perhaps TRBD1 as D (5 bases). The specimen sequenced was esophageal tumor tissue. The CDR3 DNA sequence: TGTGCCAGCAGGTCAGGGTCTCCTCTTTATAGCAATCAGCCCCAGCATTTT. Its translation is CASRSGSPLYSNQPQHF.